Each of the 21 T cell receptor beta chains below was sequenced from the same sample in a study of T cells in women clearing cervical HPV infection. Method: immunoSEQ multiplex PCR; TCRdb's copy keeps in-frame clones and lacks some. This sample contains 25,000 to 35,000 clones. Sequencing was performed on blood buffy coat. These receptors were obtained from a woman aged 18 to 75 with a cervical HPV16 infection that either progressed to CIN3+ or cleared (not recorded which).

Remarks on this clone: The read stops 3 residues short of the end of the CDR3; the missing end is completed from the germline J gene. The genes are TRBV2 and TRBJ1-2; D call uncertain. Germline V gene sequence: CDR1 SNHLY, CDR2 FYNNEI. This CDR3 comprises 13 residues. Trimming left V 6 bases short and J 5 bases short, with 13 bases between. The part of the CDR3 DNA that was read is TGTGCCAGCAGGGACTTTGATGGGTATGGC. Its protein is CASRDFDGYG. The full-length CDR3 reads as CASRDFDGYGYTF.

Judged by frequency, this clone is medium-sized. The observed sequence ends 3 residues before the CDR3 terminus, with the missing tail filled in from the germline J gene. The J gene is TRBJ2-3, the V gene TRBV18; D possibly corresponds to TRBD2 (6 bases). Looked up from germline, CDR1 is KGHSH and CDR2 is LQKENI. V dropped 3 bases and J dropped 4 bases, with 11 bases sitting between them. The CDR3 contains 14 residues. CDR3 amino acids: CASSPFGGSDTQYF. The covered CDR3 bases are TGTGCCAGCTCACCTTTCGGGGGTTCAGATACG.

For this clone: The read ends 3 residues shy of where the CDR3 ends; the end is completed using the germline J gene. The chain has TRBV2 and TRBJ2-2; D not certain. V was pared by 0 bases and J by 1 base, with 9 bases between. This CDR3 comprises 16 residues. Germline-derived CDR1 and CDR2 are SNHLY and FYNNEI. CDR3 loop: CASSEASQENTGELFF. CDR3 DNA (partial): TGTGCCAGCAGTGAAGCGAGCCAGGAGAACACCGGGGAG.

Of note for this clone: With the read ending 3 residues before the CDR3 end, the germline J gene is used to fill in that end. V and J are TRBV7-9 and TRBJ2-1, with 9 bases that match TRBD1. Per germline, CDR1 SEHNR and CDR2 FQNEAQ (reference sequence). The trim removed 9 bases at V and 8 bases at J, leaving 11 bases unmatched. The CDR3 has 14 residues. The sequenced CDR3 bases are TGTGCCAGTACCCCGCCGGGGACAGGGTATGAG. Protein sequence: CASTPPGTGYE. The whole CDR3 sequence reads CASTPPGTGYEQFF.

For this clone: Read coverage stops 3 residues before the CDR3 terminus; the germline J gene supplies the remainder. The V gene is TRBV2, the J gene TRBJ2-4; D is unresolved. Germline-derived CDR1 and CDR2 are SNHLY and FYNNEI. This CDR3 contains 14 residues. CDR3 DNA (partial): TGTGCCAGCAGTGATCCTACCCGGTCCTATGGT. Protein product: CASSDPTRSYG. The full CDR3 protein is CASSDPTRSYGQYF.

Worth noting for this clone: The CDR3 end lies 3 residues beyond the end of the read and is filled in from the germline J gene. The J gene is TRBJ1-1, the V gene TRBV5-1; D possibly corresponds to TRBD1 (6 bases). The CDR3 is 13 amino acids. V was shortened by 2 bases and J by 7 bases, with 12 bases between the two germline ends. Germline loops: CDR1 SGHRS, CDR2 YFSETQ. CDR3 protein: CASSFAGAGEAFF. Incomplete CDR3 DNA: TGCGCCAGCAGCTTTGCAGGGGCAGGTGAA.

About this clone itself: The CDR3 end falls 3 residues outside the read, so it is completed with the germline J gene. This chain connects TRBV5-1 to TRBJ2-1; 8 bases agree with TRBD2. CDR1 and CDR2 (germline): SGHRS, YFSETQ. The V gene end was trimmed by 4 bases and the J gene end by 7 bases; junction bases not matched to a gene: 16. The CDR3 runs to 17 residues. The CDR3 region is CASSPLATSGGGNEQFF. The CDR3 bases that were read are TGCGCCAGCAGCCCCCTAGCCACTAGCGGAGGTGGTAATGAG.

In regard to this clone: The observed sequence ends 3 residues before the CDR3 terminus, with the missing tail filled in from the germline J gene. The chain carries TRBV20-1 and TRBJ2-1, with D possibly being TRBD2 (5 bases). CDR1 and CDR2 (germline): DFQATT, SNEGSKA (reference sequence). V lost 4 bases, J lost 6 bases, and 7 bases lay in between. CDR3 length: 11 residues. The sequenced CDR3 bases are TGCAGTGCTACGGACTTCAATGAG. This codes for CSATDFNE. The full CDR3 protein is CSATDFNEQFF.

Regarding this clone: Coverage ceases 3 residues before the CDR3 finishes, and the germline J gene fills in the end. V gene TRBV6-2 or TRBV6-3 combines with J gene TRBJ1-6, with TRBD1 as a possible D gene (5 bases). The CDR3 totals 13 residues. Looked up from germline, CDR1 is MNHEY and CDR2 is SVGEGT. Trimming cost V 11 bases and J 8 bases, with 16 bases left between them. The CDR3 sequence: CAPDGTPDSPLHF. CDR3 bases read: TGTGCCCCCGATGGGACTCCAGATTCACCC.

Regarding this clone: The read stops 3 residues short of the end of the CDR3; the missing end is completed from the germline J gene. This sequence joins TRBV2 and TRBJ2-7; D ambiguous. Between the trimmed V and J ends, which lost 6 bases and 0 bases, there was a span of 9 bases. CDR3 length: 13 residues. Germline V lookup: CDR1 SNHLY, CDR2 FYNNEI. The part of the CDR3 DNA that was read is TGTGCCAGCAGGGCCGTAACCTCCTACGAG. This sequence encodes CASRAVTSYE. The CDR3 in full is CASRAVTSYEQYF.

CDR3 region: CASSAGLASEQYF. The covered CDR3 bases are TGTGCCAGCAGTGCGGGACTAGCGAGCGAG. V usage is TRBV6-1 and J usage is TRBJ2-7; TRBD2 agrees at 10 bases. The read falls 3 residues short of the CDR3 end, and the missing part is taken from the germline J gene. CDR1 MNHNS and CDR2 SASEGT come from the germline V gene. This CDR3 is 13 amino acids long. Trimming took 4 bases from V and 6 from J; bases not matched to a gene: 3.

To note about this clone: The read terminates 3 residues before the CDR3 end, so the remaining end is supplied by the germline J gene. The chain joins TRBV7-3 to TRBJ1-2; 8 bases match TRBD1. Germline CDR1 and CDR2: SGHTA and FQGTGA. The CDR3 runs to 15 residues. Incomplete CDR3 DNA: TGTGCCAGCAGCCTTAACCCAGGACAGGGCCTTGAC. Protein sequence: CASSLNPGQGLD. The CDR3 in its entirety is CASSLNPGQGLDYTF.

CDR3 region: CASSQLGGDHYEQYF. CDR3 DNA, as far as it was read: TGTGCCAGCAGCCAATTGGGAGGGGATCACTACGAG. The chain recombines TRBV16 with TRBJ2-7; TRBD2 aligns across 7 bases. Read sequence stops 3 residues before the CDR3 end, and the germline J gene provides the missing end. With V trimmed by 1 base and J by 3 bases, 6 bases remained unmatched. CDR1 is KGHSY and CDR2 is FQNENV in the germline V gene. The CDR3 totals 15 residues. The full variable domain, in which reference TRBV16 and TRBJ2-7 provide the parts outside the CDR3, is GEEVAQTPKHLVRGEGQKAKLYCAPIKGHSYVFWYQQVLKNEFKFLISFQNENVFDETGMPKERFSAKCLPNSPCSLEIQATKLEDSAVYFCASSQLGGDHYEQYFGPGTRLTVT.

This chain's CDR3 is CASRGTVNEKLFF. The sequenced part of the CDR3 DNA is TGTGCCAGCAGGGGCACAGTTAATGAAAAA. The gene calls are TRBV2 and TRBJ1-4, with no clear D. With the read ending 3 residues before the CDR3 end, the germline J gene is used to fill in that end. Germline V lookup: CDR1 SNHLY, CDR2 FYNNEI. CDR3 length: 13 residues. Trimming took 6 bases from V and 4 from J, leaving 9 bases between them.

As regards this clone: Read sequence stops 3 residues before the CDR3 end, and the germline J gene provides the missing end. This sequence joins TRBV6-1 and TRBJ1-2; D is uncertain. The CDR3 sequence is 13 residues long. CDR1 and CDR2 from the germline V gene are MNHNS and SASEGT. V was pared by 3 bases and J by 6 bases, with 11 bases between. This CDR3 reads CASSETRLDGYTF. The sequenced part of the CDR3 DNA is TGTGCCAGCAGTGAGACTAGACTTGATGGC.

Details on this clone: The read halts 3 residues ahead of the CDR3 end, with the missing end drawn from the germline J gene. The rearrangement links TRBV18 to TRBJ2-3; a weak D match, TRBD1 (6 bases). The CDR3 length is 15 residues. Germline loops: CDR1 KGHSH, CDR2 LQKENI. Here the CDR3 reads CASSPLVGADQPQYF. The sequenced CDR3 bases are TGTGCCAGCTCACCCCTAGTGGGGGCCGATCAGCCG.

Worth noting for this clone: The read gets to within 3 residues of the CDR3 end, and the germline J gene fills in the rest. The V call is TRBV19, the J call TRBJ1-2; D unresolved. The CDR3 is 15 amino acids. CDR1 and CDR2 from the germline V gene are LNHDA and SQIVND (reference sequence). Incomplete CDR3 DNA: TGTGCCAGTAGTATTAGCGGGAGGGCCAAAAACATC. Its protein is CASSISGRAKNI. The CDR3 reads in full as CASSISGRAKNIYTF.

As concerns this clone: The observed sequence ends 3 residues before the CDR3 terminus, with the missing tail filled in from the germline J gene. The rearrangement links TRBV2 to TRBJ2-3; 8 bases fit TRBD1. There are 17 residues in the CDR3. Germline V gene lookup returns CDR1 SNHLY and CDR2 FYNNEI. The V gene end was trimmed by 3 bases and the J gene end by 3 bases; junction bases not matched to a gene: 11. This CDR3 reads CASSDARRGQWTDTQYF. The part of the CDR3 DNA that was read is TGTGCCAGCAGTGATGCCCGCAGGGGGCAATGGACAGATACG.

As concerns this clone: The sequenced fragment ends 3 residues before the CDR3 boundary, so the rest is inferred from the germline J gene. The rearrangement links TRBV20-1 to TRBJ2-4; D not resolved. The germline V and J ends were trimmed by 3 bases and 0 bases, with 9 bases remaining between them. Germline V CDR1 and CDR2: DFQATT, SNEGSKA (reference sequence). The CDR3 has 14 amino acids. The CDR3 sequence is CSASRHLAKNIQYF. Partial CDR3 DNA: TGCAGTGCTAGCCGACACCTAGCCAAAAACATT.

Comment on this clone: The read gets to within 3 residues of the CDR3 end, and the germline J gene fills in the rest. The chain uses TRBV5-6 and TRBJ1-2; no reliable D call. Between the trimmed V and J ends, which lost 2 bases and 4 bases, there was a span of 9 bases. This CDR3 has 13 amino acids. Germline V gene lookup returns CDR1 SGHDT and CDR2 YYEEEE. This CDR3 reads CASSLGSSYGYTF. Partial CDR3 DNA: TGTGCCAGCAGCTTAGGGTCCTCCTATGGC. Looking up the rest from reference TRBV5-6 and TRBJ1-2 gives the full variable domain: DAGVTQSPTHLIKTRGQQVTLRCSPKSGHDTVSWYQQALGQGPQFIFQYYEEEERQRGNFPDRFSGHQFPNYSSELNVNALLLGDSALYLCASSLGSSYGYTFGSGTRLTVV.

A note on this clone: The sequence runs out 3 residues before the end of the CDR3; the remainder is reconstructed from the germline J gene. The genes are TRBV6-1 and TRBJ2-7; 7 bases align to TRBD2. Trimming took 4 bases from V and 3 from J; bases not matched to a gene: 6. The CDR3 is 14 amino acids. Germline V gene data show CDR1 as MNHNS and CDR2 as SASEGT. CDR3 sequence: CASSVGGDGYEQYF. CDR3 bases read: TGTGCCAGCAGTGTGGGGGGGGATGGCTACGAG.